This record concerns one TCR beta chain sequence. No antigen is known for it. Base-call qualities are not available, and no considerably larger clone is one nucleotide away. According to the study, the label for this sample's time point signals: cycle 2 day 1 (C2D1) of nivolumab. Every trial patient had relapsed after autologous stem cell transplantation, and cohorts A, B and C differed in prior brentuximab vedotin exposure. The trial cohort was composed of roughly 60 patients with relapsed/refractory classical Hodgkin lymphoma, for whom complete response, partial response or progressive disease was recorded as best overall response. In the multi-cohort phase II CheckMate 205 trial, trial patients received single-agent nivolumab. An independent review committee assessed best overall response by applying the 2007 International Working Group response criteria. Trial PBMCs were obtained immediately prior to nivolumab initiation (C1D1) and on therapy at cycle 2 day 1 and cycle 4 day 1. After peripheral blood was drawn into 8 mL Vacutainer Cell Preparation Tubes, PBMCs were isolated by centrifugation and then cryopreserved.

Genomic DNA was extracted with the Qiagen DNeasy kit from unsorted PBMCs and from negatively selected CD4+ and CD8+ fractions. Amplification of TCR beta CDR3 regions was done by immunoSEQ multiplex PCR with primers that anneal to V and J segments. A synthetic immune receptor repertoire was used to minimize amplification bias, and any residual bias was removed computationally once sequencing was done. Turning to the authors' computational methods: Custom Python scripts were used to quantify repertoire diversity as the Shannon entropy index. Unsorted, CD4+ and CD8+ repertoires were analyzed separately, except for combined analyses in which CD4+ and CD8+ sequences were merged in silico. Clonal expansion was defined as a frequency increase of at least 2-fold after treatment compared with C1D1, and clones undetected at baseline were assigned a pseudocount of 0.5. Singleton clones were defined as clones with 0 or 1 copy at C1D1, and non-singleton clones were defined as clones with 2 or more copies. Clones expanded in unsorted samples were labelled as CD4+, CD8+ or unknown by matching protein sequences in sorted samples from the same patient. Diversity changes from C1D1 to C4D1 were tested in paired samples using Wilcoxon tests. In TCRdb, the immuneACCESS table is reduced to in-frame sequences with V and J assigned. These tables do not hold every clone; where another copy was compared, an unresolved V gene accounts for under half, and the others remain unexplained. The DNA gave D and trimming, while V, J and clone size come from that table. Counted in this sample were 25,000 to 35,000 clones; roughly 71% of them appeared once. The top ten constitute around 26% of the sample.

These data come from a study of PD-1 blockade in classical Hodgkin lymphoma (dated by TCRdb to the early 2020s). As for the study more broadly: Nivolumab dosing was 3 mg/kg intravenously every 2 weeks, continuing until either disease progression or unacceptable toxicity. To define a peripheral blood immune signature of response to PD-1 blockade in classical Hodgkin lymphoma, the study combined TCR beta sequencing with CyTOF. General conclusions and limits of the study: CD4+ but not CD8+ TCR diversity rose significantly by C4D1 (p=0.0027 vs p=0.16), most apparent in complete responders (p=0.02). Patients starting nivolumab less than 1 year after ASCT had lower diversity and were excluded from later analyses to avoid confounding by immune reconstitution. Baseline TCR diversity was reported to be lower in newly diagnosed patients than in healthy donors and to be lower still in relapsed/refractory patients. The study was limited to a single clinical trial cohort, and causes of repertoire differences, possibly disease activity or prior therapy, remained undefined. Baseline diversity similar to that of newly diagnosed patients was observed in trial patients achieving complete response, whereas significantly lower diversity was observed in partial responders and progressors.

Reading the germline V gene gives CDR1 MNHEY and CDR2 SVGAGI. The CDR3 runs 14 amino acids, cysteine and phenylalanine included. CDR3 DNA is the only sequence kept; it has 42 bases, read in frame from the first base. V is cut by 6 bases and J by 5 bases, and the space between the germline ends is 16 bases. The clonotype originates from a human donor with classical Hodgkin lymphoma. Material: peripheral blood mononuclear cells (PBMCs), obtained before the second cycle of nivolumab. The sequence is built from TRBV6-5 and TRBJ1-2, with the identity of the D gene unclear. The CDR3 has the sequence CASRSNGFPYGYTF. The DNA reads TGTGCCAGCAGGAGTAATGGGTTTCCATATGGCTACACCTTC.